The entry that follows covers one T cell receptor beta chain sequence. The data were obtained in a study of regulatory T cells in long-lasting Graves disease. The sample's time point: newly diagnosed GD, antithyroid drugs for less than 3 months. Construction of the TCR library relied on RNA isolated from PBMCs. Trimming left V 2 bases short and J 3 bases short, with 15 bases between. Germline V gives CDR1 LGHNA, CDR2 YSLEER. This CDR3 contains 16 residues. Arm-PCR with iRepertoire HTBI primers amplified the CDR3 regions for these TCR beta libraries. Each CDR3 protein gets one entry after TCRdb re-called the multiplex PCR reads with MiXCR. In the table there are approximately 460,000 distinct CDR3 sequences, 16% of which are singletons. The data were also submitted as part of a second study, on T cells in Graves' hyperthyroidism and ophthalmopathy. This second study says: Absence of ophthalmopathy progression within 18 months defined stable Graves' hyperthyroidism.

This TCR derives from a woman aged 30 to 39 with Graves disease. Sequences were derived from peripheral blood mononuclear cells (PBMCs), sampled at new diagnosis, from a patient treated with antithyroid drugs. The chain has TRBV4-3 and TRBJ2-3; maybe TRBD2 (6 bases). The CDR3 DNA follows: TGCGCCAGCAGCCAACTGTTGTCGGGAGTAACAGATACGCAGTATTTT. Amino acid sequence: CASSQLLSGVTDTQYF.